These 24 T cell receptor beta chains came from one sample sequenced in a study of blood T cells in healthy people across ages. A second about 6 to 11 cycle PCR used barcoded and J-beta primers. From the 5' RACE reads, TCRdb called clonotypes with MiXCR, one entry per CDR3 protein. The repertoire includes 800,000 to 950,000 distinct CDR3 sequences, 25% to 35% of them detected once, and 10% sits in the top ten. This sample was also put to use in a study of T cells of mothers and their children.

The sequenced sample was blood. The receptors derive from a woman aged 40 to 50 in good health.

V gene TRBV20-1 combines with J gene TRBJ1-5; D not certain. The CDR3 has 15 residues. Germline V CDR1 and CDR2: DFQATT, SNEGSKA (reference sequence). The germline V and J ends were trimmed by 6 bases and 2 bases, with 17 bases remaining between them. The CDR3 protein is CSAANPGRRNQPQHF. The CDR3 coding sequence is TGCAGTGCCGCAAACCCTGGCCGTCGCAATCAGCCCCAGCATTTT.

The V and J genes are TRBV4-3 and TRBJ2-5; D remains unclear. The CDR3 has 14 amino acids. Deletions cut 0 bases from V and 4 bases from J, with 9 bases between. Germline V CDR1 and CDR2: LGHNA, YSLEER. The CDR3 loop is CASSQEPVSETQYF. In DNA, the CDR3 is TGCGCCAGCAGCCAAGAGCCGGTTTCAGAGACCCAGTACTTC.

This clonotype was observed a handful of times. The rearrangement uses TRBV20-1 and TRBJ2-1; no clear D. This CDR3 comprises 15 residues. Germline lookup yields CDR1 DFQATT and CDR2 SNEGSKA (reference sequence). Deletions cut 3 bases from V and 0 bases from J, with 12 bases between. CDR3 bases: TGCAGTGCTAGTAACTCACAGAGCTCCTACAATGAGCAGTTCTTC. Amino acids: CSASNSQSSYNEQFF.

Note on this clonotype: This could be a read error, since a much larger clone is one nucleotide away. CDR3 bases: TGTGCCAGCAGCCGGGGGGGCGGTTACGATGAGCAGTTCTTC. Translated: CASSRGGGYDEQFF. The rearrangement joins TRBV27 to TRBJ2-1, with 8 bases identical to TRBD2. CDR3 size: 14 residues. The trim removed 6 bases at V and 8 bases at J, leaving 9 bases unmatched. Germline-derived CDR1 and CDR2 are MNHEY and SMNVEV (reference sequence).

This chain joins TRBV5-6 and TRBJ2-3; TRBD2 agrees at 12 bases. The V gene's germline CDR1 is SGHDT and CDR2 YYEEEE. Losses at the gene ends were 6 bases for V and 5 bases for J; bases not matched to a gene: 10. The CDR3 spans 16 residues. CDR3 residues: CASKLRTSGIIDTQYF. CDR3 nucleotides: TGTGCCAGCAAACTTAGGACTAGCGGGATTATAGATACGCAGTATTTT.

The sample holds many counts of this clonotype. V and J are TRBV4-3 and TRBJ2-1, with 9 bases that match TRBD2. CDR3 length equals 17 residues. Germline CDR1 is LGHNA and CDR2 is YSLEER. J gave up 8 bases and V 0 bases, and 11 bases lay outside the gene matches. The CDR3 DNA follows: TGCGCCAGCAGCCAAGATGGGGCGGGGGGGCTCGTCTATGAGCAGTTCTTC. It codes for CASSQDGAGGLVYEQFF.

This clonotype was recorded many times. CDR3 nucleotide sequence: TGTGCCAGCAGCCCGCACAGGAACACCGGGGAGCTGTTTTTT. This translates into CASSPHRNTGELFF. The V and J genes are TRBV14 and TRBJ2-2; D uncertain. This CDR3 contains 14 residues. Per the germline V gene, CDR1 is SGHDN and CDR2 is FVKESK. V lost 4 bases to trimming and J lost 1 base, with 7 bases between them. Filled out from reference TRBV14 and TRBJ2-2, the complete variable domain reads EAGVTQFPSHSVIEKGQTVTLRCDPISGHDNLYWYRRVMGKEIKFLLHFVKESKQDESGMPNNRFLAERTGGTYSTLKVQPAELEDSGVYFCASSPHRNTGELFFGEGSRLTVL.

This rearrangement joins TRBV5-5 to TRBJ2-2; the match to TRBD1 covers 8 bases. After removal of 8 bases from V and 3 bases from J, the junction contained 12 bases not matched to a gene. The CDR3 extends over 16 amino acids. In germline, CDR1 is SGHKS, CDR2 YYEKEE (reference sequence). The CDR3 spells CASSRTGGPYTGELFF. The CDR3, as DNA: TGTGCCAGTAGCCGCACAGGGGGACCATACACCGGGGAGCTGTTTTTT.

The chain combines TRBV27 with TRBJ2-7; D ambiguous. Germline V gene lookup returns CDR1 MNHEY and CDR2 SMNVEV (reference sequence). The CDR3 runs 13 residues. The ends were cut back, 3 bases at V and 9 bases at J, with 15 bases in the middle. Written as DNA, the CDR3 is TGTGCCAGCAGTTTTCGACGGCTGGACGGGCAGTACTTC. This sequence encodes CASSFRRLDGQYF.

This clonotype was seen ten or more times. The rearrangement links TRBV20-1 to TRBJ1-4; no firm D call. The germline CDR1 and CDR2 sequences are DFQATT and SNEGSKA (reference sequence). Trimming cost V 6 bases and J 6 bases, with 11 bases left between them. The CDR3 is 12 residues long. CDR3 residues: CSATRGDEKLFF. The CDR3 bases are TGCAGTGCCACTCGCGGGGATGAAAAACTGTTTTTT.

The chain carries TRBV5-4 and TRBJ2-4, with 7 bases fitting TRBD2. The J segment lost 13 bases and the V segment lost 3 bases, leaving 16 bases of the junction unmatched. The germline CDR1 and CDR2 sequences are SGHNT and YYREEE (reference sequence). The CDR3 is 15 residues long. CDR3 in amino acids: CASSWGGHSYNEQYF. The CDR3 bases are TGTGCCAGCAGCTGGGGAGGGCATTCCTACAATGAGCAGTACTTC.

This clonotype was seen at least ten times. This chain connects TRBV7-2 to TRBJ2-1; D is uncertain. Looked up from germline, CDR1 is SGHTA and CDR2 is FQGNSA. The CDR3 contains 15 residues. V lost 3 bases and J lost 0, with 9 bases in between. CDR3 protein: CASSFEVVSYNEQFF. The CDR3 nucleotides are TGTGCCAGCAGCTTCGAGGTGGTCTCCTACAATGAGCAGTTCTTC.

This clonotype was detected ten times or more. This chain uses TRBV20-1 with TRBJ2-7; possible D gene TRBD2, 6 bases. With 0 bases removed from V and 0 bases from J, the gap between germline ends came to 9 bases. The CDR3 runs to 14 residues. CDR1 is DFQATT, CDR2 SNEGSKA, per germline (reference sequence). The CDR3 bases are TGCAGTGCTAGAGATATGGGGGGCTCCTACGAGCAGTACTTC. Translating gives CSARDMGGSYEQYF.

Only a few counts were recorded for this clonotype. This sequence joins TRBV12-3 or TRBV12-4 and TRBJ1-5; 8 nucleotides agree with TRBD1. The CDR3 has 15 residues. V shed 4 bases, J shed 7 bases, and the junction held 9 bases outside the gene matches. In DNA form, the CDR3 reads TGTGCCAGCAGTTACGGGACAGGACTTTGGCAGCCCCAGCATTTT. It specifies CASSYGTGLWQPQHF.

Comment on this clonotype: One junction end disagrees with the germline gene, perhaps due to a read error. This chain connects TRBV3-1 to TRBJ2-3, with D perhaps TRBD1 or TRBD2 (5 bases each). CDR1 is LGHDT and CDR2 is YNNKEL in the germline V gene (reference sequence). The CDR3 covers 16 residues. The CDR3 sequence is CASSRTRGARTDTQYF. The CDR3 DNA is TGTGCCAGTAGCCGTACGCGAGGGGCCCGCACAGATACGCAGTATTTT.

The gene calls are TRBV12-3 or TRBV12-4 and TRBJ2-1, with 13 bases identical to TRBD2. The CDR3 sequence is 16 residues long. J gave up 0 bases and V 5 bases, and 1 base lay outside the gene matches. The chain's CDR3 is CASSGLAGDSYNEQFF. CDR3 coding DNA: TGTGCCAGCAGTGGACTAGCGGGGGACTCCTACAATGAGCAGTTCTTC.

This clonotype was observed at least ten times. This chain joins TRBV4-3 and TRBJ1-5; TRBD1 might be the D (5 bases). Trimming removed 0 bases at V and 4 bases at J, with 10 bases between. There are 15 residues in the CDR3. From germline, CDR1 is LGHNA and CDR2 YSLEER. The CDR3 here is CASSQDRQKNQPQHF. The CDR3 DNA sequence: TGCGCCAGCAGCCAAGATCGACAGAAGAATCAGCCCCAGCATTTT.

Ten or more counts support this clonotype. The gene calls are TRBV6-1 and TRBJ2-7, with no clear D. Germline CDR1 and CDR2: MNHNS and SASEGT. The CDR3 has 13 amino acids. Deletions cut 0 bases from V and 3 bases from J, with 6 bases between. The CDR3 DNA reads as TGTGCCAGCAGTGAAGCTGTGAGCTACGAGCAGTACTTC. It yields the protein CASSEAVSYEQYF.

This CDR3 reads CASSPRTGDGNTIYF. For the CDR3, the DNA is TGTGCCAGCAGCCCAAGGACAGGAGACGGAAACACCATATATTTT. V is TRBV3-1 and J is TRBJ1-3, with TRBD1 matching over 7 bases. Germline V gene lookup returns CDR1 LGHDT and CDR2 YNNKEL (reference sequence). Unmatched junction bases numbered 7, after V lost 4 bases and J lost 4 bases. CDR3 length: 15 amino acids.

V is TRBV7-8 and J is TRBJ1-1; D is unresolved. The CDR3 length is 14 residues. The ends were cut back, 6 bases at V and 6 bases at J, with 17 bases in the middle. Germline V lookup: CDR1 SGHVS, CDR2 FQNEAQ. As DNA, the CDR3 is TGTGCCAGCAGTTTCAGTCCCCCGGTGCCTGAAGCTTTCTTT. This translates into CASSFSPPVPEAFF. Looking up the rest from reference TRBV7-8 and TRBJ1-1 gives the full variable domain: GAGVSQSPRYKVAKRGQDVALRCDPISGHVSLFWYQQALGQGPEFLTYFQNEAQLDKSGLPSDRFFAERPEGSVSTLKIQRTQQEDSAVYLCASSFSPPVPEAFFGQGTRLTVV.

The V gene is TRBV5-1, the J gene TRBJ2-7; a possible D gene is TRBD1 (6 bases). Per germline, CDR1 SGHRS and CDR2 YFSETQ. Trimming removed 2 bases from V and 0 bases from J, with 12 bases in between. The CDR3 totals 15 residues. The CDR3 loop reads CASSLVPDSSYEQYF. In DNA form, the CDR3 reads TGCGCCAGCAGCTTAGTCCCGGACAGCTCCTACGAGCAGTACTTC.

With respect to this clonotype: This may come from a read error, since a much larger clone is one base off. This chain uses TRBV7-9 with TRBJ2-7; no clear D gene. CDR3 length equals 13 residues. Germline values: CDR1 SEHNR, CDR2 FQNEAQ (reference sequence). Trimming took off 2 bases at V and 9 bases at J, with 14 bases between the two ends. CDR3 in DNA: TGTGCCAGCAGCTTACCGAGACATATGGGGCAGTACTTC. This encodes CASSLPRHMGQYF.

This clonotype was seen a single time. The chain has TRBV2 and TRBJ1-1; D is unresolved. Germline CDR1 is SNHLY and CDR2 is FYNNEI. Trimming stripped 8 bases from V and 6 bases from J, with 10 bases between. The CDR3 totals 11 residues. CDR3 DNA: TGTGCCAGCCGAAACGGACCTGAAGCTTTCTTT. Translating it yields CASRNGPEAFF.

The sample holds many counts of this clonotype. V usage is TRBV27 and J usage is TRBJ2-1; unclear D gene. This CDR3 contains 16 residues. V lost 5 bases to trimming and J lost 0 bases, with 14 bases between them. Per germline, CDR1 MNHEY and CDR2 SMNVEV (reference sequence). The CDR3 coding sequence is TGTGCCAGCAGTCCCCTGGGCTATCGCTCCTACAATGAGCAGTTCTTC. This gives the protein CASSPLGYRSYNEQFF.